This entry is about one TCR beta chain. This specimen belongs to a study of blood T cell repertoires in COVID-19. Across the whole study: Some COVID-19 samples were acute and others convalescent; all came from the United States, Italy and Spain. Nucleic acid was either cDNA or gDNA, and it came from T cells, B-cell-depleted T cells, or PBMCs.

Germline lookup yields CDR1 MNHNS and CDR2 SASEGT. This CDR3 has 14 residues. The junction had 5 bases not matched to a gene; V was cut back by 1 base and J by 7 bases. Per the study methods: Estimates of nucleated cell counts were drawn from the amplification of reference gene primers. Libraries were prepared by immunoSEQ multiplex PCR; TCRdb keeps only in-frame clonotypes and omits some of them. The V and J calls and clone size are taken from that table; D and trimming were inferred from the DNA. The sample consists of tens of thousands of clones, approximately 90% of them appearing once. The chain is built from TRBV6-1 and TRBJ1-2, with TRBD1 matching 8 bases. The sequenced material came from peripheral blood. This clonotype was obtained from a man aged 55 to 70 with acute or convalescent COVID-19. Here the CDR3 DNA reads TGTGCCAGCAGTGAAGACAGGGGGAAGGGTGGCTACACCTTC. This encodes CASSEDRGKGGYTF.